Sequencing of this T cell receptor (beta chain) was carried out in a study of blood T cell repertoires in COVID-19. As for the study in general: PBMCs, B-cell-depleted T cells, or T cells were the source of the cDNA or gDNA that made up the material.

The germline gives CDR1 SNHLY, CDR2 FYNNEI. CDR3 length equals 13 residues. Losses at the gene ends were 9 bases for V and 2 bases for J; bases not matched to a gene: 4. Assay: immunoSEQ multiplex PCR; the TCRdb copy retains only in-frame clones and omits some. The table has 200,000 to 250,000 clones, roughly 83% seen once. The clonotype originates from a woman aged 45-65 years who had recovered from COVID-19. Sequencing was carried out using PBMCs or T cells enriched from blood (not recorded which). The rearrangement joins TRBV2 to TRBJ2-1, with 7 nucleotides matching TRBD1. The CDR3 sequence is CASVQGAYNEQFF. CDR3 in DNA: TGTGCCAGTGTGCAGGGGGCCTACAATGAGCAGTTCTTC.